This T cell receptor (beta chain) was obtained from a study of T cells in localized non-small cell lung cancer. The study, taken as a whole, reports: Analysis by sequencing included only one tumor region, so heterogeneity remains possible. Longer overall survival associated with higher blood T cell density; shorter survival with higher adjacent-lung clonality. Adjacent lung exhibited a median of around 60 among the 100 most abundant tumor clones. Tumor showed lower T cell clonality than uninvolved adjacent lung, where it was highest.

The germline V gene encodes CDR1 MNHEY and CDR2 SMNVEV (reference sequence). This CDR3 has 14 amino acids. V was pared by 6 bases and J by 5 bases, with 15 bases between. TCRdb's copy holds only in-frame clones and misses some; the assay was immunoSEQ multiplex PCR. The sample lists roughly 26,000 clones, around nine tenths seen once, with over 13% in the top ten. This clone is a singleton in its sample. As yet, its antigen is unknown. This sequence joins TRBV27 and TRBJ2-3, with D unclear. The clonotype was recovered from an older female donor with stage II squamous cell lung carcinoma. Here the sequenced sample was peripheral blood, taken before any cancer treatment. The CDR3 DNA reads as TGTGCCAGCAGGCTCTCCTTGGGTCGAGATACGCAGTATTTT. The encoded protein is CASRLSLGRDTQYF.